This entry lists 5 T cell receptor beta chains sequenced from one sample in a study of beta chain features in type 1 diabetes. Findings of the study overall: All four CD4+ subsets of Type 1 diabetes patients contained TCRB CDR3s that were moderately but significantly shorter.

The antigens for these receptors are not known. Expressed TCRB transcripts got sequenced, as all isolated RNA was reverse transcribed. Sequenced by immunoSEQ multiplex PCR; TCRdb stores in-frame clones only, minus some. Of about 150,000 clones listed, more than 10% are singletons. The sample taken for sequencing was central memory CD4+ T cells from blood. Receptor source: a man between 18 and 35 years old with type 1 diabetes.

This clone was seen only a few times. The chain links TRBV4-2 to TRBJ1-1; D may be TRBD1 (6 bases). V lost 1 base to trimming and J lost 4 bases, with 10 bases between them. The CDR3 sequence is 14 residues long. CDR1 is LGHNA and CDR2 is YNFKEQ in the germline V gene. For the CDR3, the DNA is TGTGCCAGCAGCCAAGTTCAGGGGACCACTGAAGCTTTCTTT. Protein sequence: CASSQVQGTTEAFF.

DNA for the CDR3: TGTGCCAGCAGCCCCCCTGCGGGGGGGGGATTTGGCAAGCAGTTCTTC. It translates to CASSPPAGGGFGKQFF. This chain joins TRBV7-6 and TRBJ2-1; 9 bases line up with TRBD2. The CDR3 has 16 residues. The V gene's germline CDR1 is SGHVS and CDR2 FNYEAQ. V dropped 5 bases and J dropped 11; count of bases not matched to a gene: 16.

A few counts support this clone. This sequence joins TRBV28 and TRBJ2-7, with no clear D. Trimming shortened V by 6 bases and J by 0 bases, and 18 bases separated the two germline ends. CDR1 is MDHEN and CDR2 is SYDVKM in the germline V gene. The CDR3 runs 16 residues. This CDR3 is CASRSSPRTSSYEQYF. CDR3 coding DNA: TGTGCCAGCAGATCCTCACCTAGGACCTCCTCCTACGAGCAGTACTTC.

This clone was detected a few times. The chain has TRBV11-2 and TRBJ1-6; TRBD1 matches 8 bases. Looked up from germline, CDR1 is SGHAT and CDR2 is FQNNGV. Germline trimming cut 4 bases from V and 9 bases from J; bases unmatched to any gene: 2. The CDR3 is 13 residues long. CDR3 nucleotides: TGTGCCAGCAGCTCGACAGGGGTTTCACCCCTCCACTTT. This encodes CASSSTGVSPLHF.

The chain combines TRBV6-5 with TRBJ1-6; tentatively, D is TRBD1 (5 bases). The CDR3 contains 16 residues. The V end was cut by 0 bases, the J end by 5 bases, with 11 bases between. Germline values: CDR1 MNHEY, CDR2 SVGAGI. CDR3 sequence reads: CASSYSARVNNSPLHF. The CDR3 DNA reads TGTGCCAGCAGTTACTCGGCCAGGGTGAATAATTCACCCCTCCACTTT.